One and the same sample provided the 18 T cell receptor beta chains below, sequenced in a study of T-cell reconstitution after alpha-beta-depleted transplantation in children (dated by TCRdb to about 2016). The treatment or condition label corresponds to: allogeneic hematopoietic cell transplantation with graft depleted of TCRalphabeta T cells and CD19 B cells. Libraries came from PCR. Instrument used: Illumina HiSeq 2500. To normalize quantification of the TCRbeta repertoire, the TCR libraries were built with molecular barcoding that relied on unique molecular identifiers. TCRdb redid the processing of the public reads, applying fastp at Q25 and MiXCR, and retained in-frame beta chains. Rows merge per CDR3 protein into single entries with the most common DNA and genes. The sample has under 850,000 distinct CDR3 sequences on record, less than 15% of them singletons. Roughly 0.77% of the sample belongs to the ten largest clones.

The starting material was PBMCs, obtained before TCRalphabeta/CD19-depleted stem cell transplant. Every receptor here comes from a girl aged 2-10 years with congenital amegakaryocytic thrombocytopenia, due to receive a stem cell transplant.

In its sample, this clonotype was seen a few times. The CDR3 reads CASNDHREETQYF. The CDR3 bases are TGTGCCAGTAACGACCACCGGGAAGAGACCCAGTACTTC. This chain uses TRBV19 with TRBJ2-5; D gene ambiguous. Looked up from germline, CDR1 is LNHDA and CDR2 is SQIVND (reference sequence). The V end was cut by 7 bases, the J end by 3 bases, with 12 bases between. There are 13 residues in the CDR3.

This clonotype appeared many times. This rearrangement joins TRBV13 to TRBJ2-1, with 12 bases aligning to TRBD2. J was trimmed by 0 bases and V by 3 bases; bases with no gene match: 6. The CDR3 loop spans 18 amino acids. From germline, CDR1 is PRHDT and CDR2 FYEKMQ (reference sequence). CDR3 sequence reads: CASSFTSGRPSSYNEQFF. The DNA for the CDR3 is TGTGCCAGCAGCTTCACTAGCGGGAGGCCCAGCTCCTACAATGAGCAGTTCTTC.

This clonotype was found many times. The junction and the germline gene differ at one end; a read error may be behind it. The DNA for the CDR3 is TGTGCCAGCAGCTTTGACGAGACCCAGTACTTC. The encoded protein is CASSFDETQYF. The chain combines TRBV5-1 with TRBJ2-5; D gene uncertain. The CDR3 loop spans 11 amino acids. CDR1 and CDR2 (germline): SGHRS, YFSETQ. Based on the CDR3 plus reference TRBV5-1 and TRBJ2-5, the full variable domain is KAGVTQTPRYLIKTRGQQVTLSCSPISGHRSVSWYQQTPGQGLQFLFEYFSETQRNKGNFPGRFSGRQFSNSRSEMNVSTLELGDSALYLCASSFDETQYFGPGTRLLVL.

At least ten counts were recorded for this clonotype. The chain uses TRBV12-3 or TRBV12-4 and TRBJ1-5; 8 bases align to TRBD1. Trimming at V came to 5 bases and at J to 3 bases, leaving 3 bases not matched to a gene. The CDR3 length is 14 residues. The CDR3 DNA reads TGTGCCAGCAGTCCGGACAGGGACAATCAGCCCCAGCATTTT. As protein: CASSPDRDNQPQHF.

This chain connects TRBV4-1 to TRBJ2-1; the match to TRBD2 covers 7 bases. There are 14 residues in the CDR3. Trimming at V came to 3 bases and at J to 6 bases, leaving 5 bases not matched to a gene. Germline V lookup: CDR1 MGHRA, CDR2 YSYEKL. DNA for the CDR3: TGCGCCAGCAGCCACCCGGGACTACCCAATGAGCAGTTCTTC. Protein product: CASSHPGLPNEQFF.

The chain couples TRBV5-1 to TRBJ1-4, with no clear D. The V and J ends lost 4 bases and 5 bases respectively, with 9 bases between them. CDR3 length: 13 residues. CDR1 is SGHRS, CDR2 YFSETQ, per germline. The CDR3 loop is CASSEGRNEKLFF. CDR3 bases: TGCGCCAGCAGCGAAGGACGGAATGAAAAACTGTTTTTT. The entire variable domain, with the rest obtained from reference TRBV5-1 and TRBJ1-4, is as follows: KAGVTQTPRYLIKTRGQQVTLSCSPISGHRSVSWYQQTPGQGLQFLFEYFSETQRNKGNFPGRFSGRQFSNSRSEMNVSTLELGDSALYLCASSEGRNEKLFFGSGTQLSVL.

The sample holds many counts of this clonotype. The V gene is TRBV5-1, the J gene TRBJ2-3; D possibly matches TRBD1 or TRBD2 (7 bases each). The ends were cut back, 4 bases at V and 4 bases at J, with 19 bases in the middle. The germline gives CDR1 SGHRS, CDR2 YFSETQ. This CDR3 comprises 16 residues. CDR3 protein: CASSLTRDSGADTQYF. The CDR3 DNA reads TGCGCCAGCAGCCTTACTCGGGACAGCGGGGCAGATACGCAGTATTTT.

This clonotype occurred many times. This CDR3 reads CASSLGTGPVSYEQYF. The CDR3 DNA reads as TGTGCCAGCAGTTTGGGGACAGGACCTGTAAGCTACGAGCAGTACTTC. V usage is TRBV12-3 or TRBV12-4 and J usage is TRBJ2-7; 8 positions match TRBD1. The CDR3 has 16 residues. Trimming took 3 bases from V and 3 from J; bases not matched to a gene: 10.

This sequence joins TRBV14 and TRBJ2-1; TRBD2 agrees at 11 bases. CDR1 is SGHDN and CDR2 is FVKESK in the germline V gene. CDR3 length: 17 residues. V shed 4 bases and J 5 bases; nucleotides not matched to a gene: 10. CDR3 region: CASSPLRGTSGHNEQFF. Here the CDR3 DNA reads TGTGCCAGCAGCCCGCTAAGAGGGACTAGCGGCCACAATGAGCAGTTCTTC.

In its sample, this clonotype was seen a few times. V usage is TRBV12-3 or TRBV12-4 and J usage is TRBJ2-7; a possible D gene is TRBD1 (5 bases). CDR3 length: 13 residues. V gave up 4 bases and J gave up 0 bases, with 7 bases separating them. CDR3 DNA sequence: TGTGCCAGCAGTTCACAGGTCTCCTACGAGCAGTACTTC. Its translation is CASSSQVSYEQYF.

This clonotype was seen a few times. The chain couples TRBV5-4 to TRBJ2-1, with D perhaps TRBD1 or TRBD2 (5 bases each). CDR1 is SGHNT and CDR2 is YYREEE in the germline V gene (reference sequence). The length of the CDR3 is 16 residues. With 5 bases removed from V and 0 bases from J, the gap between germline ends came to 15 bases. CDR3 in DNA: TGTGCCAGCAGGGTGGCCCCAGGGAGCTCCTACAATGAGCAGTTCTTC. Translated: CASRVAPGSSYNEQFF.

This clonotype has a count of ten or more. The CDR3 sequence: CASSLVDGVGDEQFF. The CDR3 DNA follows: TGCGCCAGCAGCTTGGTAGATGGGGTAGGCGATGAGCAGTTCTTC. This chain connects TRBV5-1 to TRBJ2-1; D remains ambiguous. This CDR3 has 15 residues. Germline V gene data show CDR1 as SGHRS and CDR2 as YFSETQ. V lost 0 bases and J lost 8, with 15 bases in between.

This clonotype was observed at least ten times. This chain links TRBV5-1 with TRBJ2-1; D not resolved. The germline CDR1 and CDR2 sequences are SGHRS and YFSETQ. The V and J ends lost 2 bases and 8 bases respectively, with 14 bases between them. There are 14 residues in the CDR3. The CDR3 bases are TGCGCCAGCAGCTTACAGTGGGGTCGGTATGAGCAGTTCTTC. It encodes CASSLQWGRYEQFF.

There are many counts of this clonotype. The chain has TRBV5-1 and TRBJ2-7; weak D call: TRBD1 (6 bases). The CDR3 consists of 14 residues. Germline assignment: CDR1 SGHRS and CDR2 YFSETQ. Trimming cost V 6 bases and J 6 bases, with 19 bases left between them. This chain's CDR3 is CASNVGTTIAEQYF. The CDR3 nucleotides read TGCGCCAGCAACGTCGGGACAACTATTGCCGAGCAGTACTTC.

This clonotype showed up many times. This chain uses TRBV5-1 with TRBJ2-2; D gene uncertain. Germline loops: CDR1 SGHRS, CDR2 YFSETQ. The CDR3 is 15 residues long. Trimming removed 5 bases at V and 0 bases at J, with 11 bases between. The DNA of the CDR3 is TGCGCCAGCAGTAAAGGGTTCGCGAACACCGGGGAGCTGTTTTTT. It specifies CASSKGFANTGELFF.

This clonotype showed up just a few times. The chain joins TRBV3-1 to TRBJ2-7; 7 nucleotides align to TRBD2. Germline V gene data show CDR1 as LGHDT and CDR2 as YNNKEL (reference sequence). The length of the CDR3 is 15 residues. V lost 8 bases and J lost 1; bases outside the gene matches: 11. The CDR3 reads CASRAGGSPSYEQYF. DNA of the CDR3: TGTGCCAGCCGGGCAGGCGGGAGTCCTTCCTACGAGCAGTACTTC.

CDR3 nucleotide sequence: TGCGCCAGCAGCTTGGGCGGAAGACAGGGTGGAGGAGAGACCCAGTACTTC. It is translated as CASSLGGRQGGGETQYF. The rearrangement uses TRBV5-1 and TRBJ2-5; 7 bases are shared with TRBD1. This CDR3 comprises 17 residues. Germline CDR1 reads SGHRS; CDR2 reads YFSETQ. V lost 0 bases to trimming and J lost 4 bases; unmatched junction nucleotides: 12.

Turning to this clonotype: At one boundary the junction diverges from the germline segment, which might be a read error. The rearrangement uses TRBV4-1 and TRBJ1-2; TRBD1 aligns across 10 bases. CDR3 size: 17 residues. Germline CDR1 MGHRA, CDR2 YSYEKL. CDR3 protein: CASGQVGQGVPNYGYTF. The CDR3 nucleotides are TGCGCCAGCGGCCAAGTCGGACAGGGGGTCCCTAACTATGGCTACACCTTC.